What follows is one TCR beta chain and its context. As yet, its antigen is unknown. The sample comes from a study of shared clonotypes between healthy human individuals. Study details: Each donor's CD4 naive and CD4 memory cells filled three plates apiece, CD8 naive two, and CD8 memory one. General study results and limits: Clonotype sharing among donors likely depends on sequencing depth. Clonotype sharing across a few donors was observed for roughly 5% of naive CD4 clonotypes.

All donors qualified as healthy HIV-negative adults and had experienced no recent acute infections or vaccinations. Measured with immunoSEQ multiplex PCR; TCRdb has only the in-frame clones, and not every one. There are 2 million to 2.5 million clones in the sample; about 95% occur only once, and 0.13% lies in the top ten. This CDR3 spans 16 amino acids. CDR1 SGHRS and CDR2 YFSETQ come from the germline V gene. Trimming shortened V by 0 bases and J by 5 bases, and 17 bases separated the two germline ends. The chain links TRBV5-1 to TRBJ2-5; D perhaps matches TRBD1 (5 bases). The specimen was naive CD4+ T cells sorted from blood. Subset in this sample: CD45RA+ positively selected. This TCR came from a man aged 18 to 30 in good health. This CDR3 reads CASSLGGQGPGETQYF. The CDR3 nucleotides read TGCGCCAGCAGCTTGGGGGGCCAGGGCCCAGGGGAGACCCAGTACTTC. Together with reference TRBV5-1 and TRBJ2-5, the CDR3 gives the full variable domain: KAGVTQTPRYLIKTRGQQVTLSCSPISGHRSVSWYQQTPGQGLQFLFEYFSETQRNKGNFPGRFSGRQFSNSRSEMNVSTLELGDSALYLCASSLGGQGPGETQYFGPGTRLLVL.